The source of this TCR beta chain is a study of Graves' ophthalmopathy and Graves' hyperthyroidism. Notes on the study in general: Blood was where most expanded thyroid clonotypes above 0.001 frequency also turned up.

Clinical symptoms and serum thyroxine were used for diagnosis; TRAb, thyroid ultrasound and orbital computed tomography were also relied on. This CDR3 contains 13 residues. Trimming took off 5 bases at V and 4 bases at J, with 11 bases between the two ends. Germline V CDR1 and CDR2: KGHSH, LQKENI. Amplifying from RNA transcripts, the study obtained TCR beta CDR3 regions. Second-round multiplex PCR came after a first-round RT-PCR that employed HTBI primers. Via MiXCR, TCRdb re-called the multiplex PCR reads, giving one row per CDR3 protein. The table has 400,000 to 500,000 distinct CDR3 sequences, over 20% seen once. Note on this clonotype: What it binds is not known.

This TCR derives from a woman aged 18-29 years with stable Graves' hyperthyroidism. Sequencing was carried out using peripheral blood. This chain connects TRBV18 to TRBJ2-5; D is undetermined. The CDR3 protein is CASSERSAETQYF. In DNA form, the CDR3 reads TGTGCCAGCTCAGAGAGGAGTGCAGAGACCCAGTACTTC.